This T cell receptor (beta chain) was captured in a study of post-analysis software for immune sequencing data (dated by TCRdb to the mid-2010s). For context, the study as a whole: The recorded disease courses included relapsing-remitting, secondary progressive and progressive-relapsing multiple sclerosis, and some patients had no subtype annotation. Patient repertoires were compared against roughly 12 previously published healthy control repertoires from donors aged 6 to 25 years. A subset of samples was prepared in parallel using single-end sample barcoding, then pooled and co-amplified after Illumina adapter ligation.

The paper as a whole reports these results and caveats: The control group was slightly older than the multiple sclerosis patient group. Multiple sclerosis patients had significantly lower normalized Chao1 diversity than controls, a result that suggests substantial peripheral T-cell clonal expansion. Strong co-clustering of samples prepared in the same batch was shown by direct clustering with F measure, prompting a batch-effect correction. Four to six TRBV segments, including TRBV5-6, TRBV5-1 and TRBV20-1, were significantly more frequent in patients than controls.

Receptors were amplified or captured by PCR. TCRdb lists the instrument as Illumina HiSeq 2500. To reduce PCR and sequencing biases, unique molecular identifiers were incorporated into the TCR beta cDNA libraries. Roughly 0.5 million cDNA molecules were obtained per 1 to 10 million input T cells, so each molecule approximated one T cell. Patient libraries were prepared and sequenced with the same protocol used for the earlier healthy control dataset. Samples belonging to the same batch were prepared together, multiplexed and sequenced on a shared HiSeq lane. The paper's processing steps were these. MIGEC was used to process the raw barcoded reads, and molecular identifier groups with only a single read were discarded before consensus assembly and CDR3 extraction. Clonotype tables were post-analysed with VDJtools, normalizing diversity by down-sampling all datasets to the smallest sample size. Repertoire overlap clustering matched CDR3 amino acid but not nucleotide sequences to correct batch-related cross-sample contamination. TCRdb passed the public sequencing reads through fastp at Q25 and MiXCR, retaining productive beta sequences. Every entry covers one CDR3 protein and lists the most common genes and DNA from its rows. These V and J calls rely on TCRdb rather than the paper's analysis. The sample table lists roughly 730,000 distinct CDR3 sequences, approximately 30% of them with a count of one. Roughly 0.53% of the sample rests with the top ten.

Turning to this clonotype: This clone's antigen is unknown. Base qualities are not at hand, and no much larger clone is one base apart.

V is clipped by 3 bases and J by 11 bases, and the sequence between their germline boundaries is 17 bases long. From the cysteine up to the phenylalanine, the CDR3 has a length of 14 residues. The entry retains the CDR3 DNA only, 42 bases that are in frame from base 1. The germline V gene encodes CDR1 MNHNS and CDR2 SASEGT. To demonstrate the VDJtools post-analysis software, the study profiled TCR beta repertoires from the peripheral blood of some 13 young patients with multiple sclerosis. The multiple sclerosis patients were children and adolescents between roughly 6 and 16 years of age. The V and J segments used are TRBV6-1 and TRBJ2-1, with TRBD1 as a weak D call on 6 bases. This clonotype originated in a girl aged 10-17 years with multiple sclerosis. The sequenced material came from blood. The CDR3 reads as follows: CASSENQRQAKQFF. The nucleotide sequence is TGTGCCAGCAGTGAGAACCAGAGACAGGCGAAGCAGTTCTTC.